This TCR beta chain was recovered during a study of T cells in Graves' hyperthyroidism and ophthalmopathy. Germline V gene sequence: CDR1 SGHAT, CDR2 FQNNGV. This CDR3 has 16 amino acids. V lost 1 base to trimming and J lost 5 bases; unmatched junction nucleotides: 7. Many counts were recorded for this clonotype. The antigen remains unidentified. General study results and limits: A model of 13 V-J features distinguished ophthalmopathy from stable hyperthyroidism.

Individuals with ophthalmopathy presented a Clinical Activity Score of at least 3, a NOSPECS grade of at least 4 and a duration under 3 months. RNA transcripts served as the template for amplifying TCR beta CDR3 regions. First-round RT-PCR of the TCR CDR3 relied on the HTBI primer set. TCRdb called the multiplex PCR reads again in MiXCR, with one record for every CDR3 protein. Among 300,000 to 450,000 distinct CDR3 sequences listed, roughly 18% were seen once. The rearrangement uses TRBV11-2 and TRBJ2-5; TRBD2 aligns across 10 bases. The TCR comes from a woman in her 40s with Graves' ophthalmopathy. Sequenced material: blood. CDR3 region: CASSLGASGSRETQYF. In DNA form, the CDR3 reads TGTGCCAGCAGCTTAGGGGCTAGCGGGAGCCGGGAGACCCAGTACTTC. Combining the CDR3 with reference TRBV11-2 and TRBJ2-5 gives the whole variable domain EAGVAQSPRYKIIEKRQSVAFWCNPISGHATLYWYQQILGQGPKLLIQFQNNGVVDDSQLPKDRFSAERLKGVDSTLKIQPAKLEDSAVYLCASSLGASGSRETQYFGPGTRLLVL.